These T cell receptor beta chains were read from a single sample in a study of cytomegalovirus exposure and HLA in healthy donors. TCRdb's copy holds only in-frame clones and misses some; the assay was immunoSEQ multiplex PCR. The sample lists under 120,000 clones; around three quarters were seen once. Specimen: PBMCs. The receptors were sampled from a female donor in good health and CMV-seropositive. CDR3s include the opening cysteine and the closing phenylalanine or tryptophan. A D gene is named only where the DNA matches it firmly. The listing skips clone size in some rows; elsewhere it reads once, few, many or a size class.

abundance	d_gene	v_gene	j_gene	CDR3nt	CDR3aa
-	-	TRBV28	TRBJ1-1	TGTGCCAGCAGTTTAGGAGGTATCACTGAAGCTTTCTTT	CASSLGGITEAFF
-	TRBD2	TRBV5-1	TRBJ2-1	TGCGCCAGCAGAGAGGGGAGGGCCGAATACAATGAGCAGTTCTTC	CASREGRAEYNEQFF
-	-	TRBV25-1	TRBJ2-3	TGTGCCAGCAGACGACAAGATACGCAGTATTTT	CASRRQDTQYF
-	-	TRBV28	TRBJ1-2	TGTGCCAGCAGTTTATGCCGCGACACCCGTTCAGCATGCTATGGCTACACCTTC	CASSLCRDTRSACYGYTF
-	-	TRBV5-5	TRBJ2-3	TGTGCCAGCAGCTTGGGTCCTAGGGAGGATACGCAGTATTTT	CASSLGPREDTQYF
-	-	TRBV7-9	TRBJ2-7	TGTGCCAGCACCACCCTAGGACAATACGAGCAGTACTTC	CASTTLGQYEQYF
once	-	TRBV10-3	TRBJ1-6	TGTGCCATCAGAGCTGTGACACCCTCGGATAATTCACCCCTCCACTTT	CAIRAVTPSDNSPLHF
once	-	TRBV7-8	TRBJ2-2	TGTGCCAGCAGCCTACAGGGATTTACCGGGGAGCTGTTTTTT	CASSLQGFTGELFF
-	-	TRBV6-5	TRBJ1-1	TGTGCCAGCAGTTACCCTCAGGGGAACACTGAAGCTTTCTTT	CASSYPQGNTEAFF
-	TRBD2	TRBV6-1	TRBJ2-3	TGTGCCAGCAGAGGACTAGCGGTGGATACGCAGTATTTT	CASRGLAVDTQYF
-	-	TRBV19	TRBJ2-1	TGTGCCAGTAGTATTCCCGGGAGCTCCTACAATGAGCAGTTCTTC	CASSIPGSSYNEQFF
-	TRBD1	TRBV15	TRBJ1-4	TGTGCCACCAGCAGGCCCGCAGGGGGTCTCGGCGGAAAACTGTTTTTT	CATSRPAGGLGGKLFF
-	TRBD1	TRBV28	TRBJ2-7	TGTGCCAGCAGTCTGATGGGGACAGGGGACTACGAGCAGTACTTC	CASSLMGTGDYEQYF
-	TRBD2	TRBV5-1	TRBJ2-1	TGCGCCAGCAGCTTATTTTCAACCGGGACTAGCGGGGCTCCTTCTCACAATGAGCAGTTCTTC	CASSLFSTGTSGAPSHNEQFF
-	TRBD2	TRBV28	TRBJ2-5	TGTGCCAGCAGCCTGGCTAGCGGGAGTTCTGAGACCCAGTACTTC	CASSLASGSSETQYF
-	-	TRBV7-6	TRBJ1-3	TGTGCCAGCAGCTCACGACAGTACTCTGGAAACACCATATATTTT	CASSSRQYSGNTIYF
few	-	TRBV7-2	TRBJ2-2	TGTGCCAGCAACCAGGGGACGGACACCGGGGAGCTGTTTTTT	CASNQGTDTGELFF
-	-	TRBV29-1	TRBJ2-6	-	CSVVFWQGFSGANVLTF
-	TRBD2	TRBV15	TRBJ2-1	TGTGCCACCAGAGGGACTAGCGGGAGGGCCGTGACATACAATGAGCAGTTCTTC	CATRGTSGRAVTYNEQFF
-	TRBD2	TRBV5-4	TRBJ2-1	TGTGCCAGCAGCTTGTCACTAGCGGGAGTCAGTGAGCAGTTCTTC	CASSLSLAGVSEQFF
once	TRBD1	TRBV9	TRBJ1-1	TGTGCCACCTCTTCGGGACAGGATAACACTGAAGCTTTCTTT	CATSSGQDNTEAFF
-	TRBD1	TRBV9	TRBJ1-4	TGTGCCAGCAGCCCGGGACAGAATAATGAAAAACTGTTTTTT	CASSPGQNNEKLFF
-	TRBD2	TRBV4-1	TRBJ2-3	TGCGCCAGCAGCCAAGAGCGCGGGAGGGCAGATACGCAGTATTTT	CASSQERGRADTQYF
-	TRBD1	TRBV10-1	TRBJ2-7	TGCGCCAGCAGGATGGACAGGGATGACTACGAGCAGTACTTC	CASRMDRDDYEQYF
-	-	TRBV10-2	TRBJ2-7	TGCGCCAGCAGTGCTGACTCGCGATACGAGCAGTACTTC	CASSADSRYEQYF
-	TRBD1	TRBV5-1	TRBJ1-1	TGCGCCAGCAGCGATCATCCGGGACAGGGGAACACTGAAGCTTTCTTT	CASSDHPGQGNTEAFF
-	-	TRBV10-3	TRBJ2-7	TGTGCCATCAGTGAGAACGGTAGCGTCGAGCAGTACTTC	CAISENGSVEQYF
-	-	TRBV4-1	TRBJ1-3	TGCGCCAGCAGCCAAGATCTTGGGCAGGGTTGGAACACCATATATTTT	CASSQDLGQGWNTIYF
-	TRBD1	TRBV4-2	TRBJ2-5	TGTGCCAGCAGCCAACAGCTCTCCCCCCGGGACAGGGGGGAAGAGACCCAGTACTTC	CASSQQLSPRDRGEETQYF
-	-	TRBV9	TRBJ2-6	TGTGCCAGCAGCGTAGAAGGGGCTGGGGCCAACGTCCTGACTTTC	CASSVEGAGANVLTF
-	-	TRBV11-1	TRBJ2-7	TGTGCCAGCAGCTTAGAGGGCGGGCAGGCGACCTACGAGCAGTACTTC	CASSLEGGQATYEQYF
-	TRBD1	TRBV28	TRBJ1-1	TGTGCCAGCAGTCTGACAGGGTCGAACACTGAAGCTTTCTTT	CASSLTGSNTEAFF
-	-	TRBV28	TRBJ2-5	TGTGCCAGCAAAGGGGGTGCGCAAGAGACCCAGTACTTC	CASKGGAQETQYF
-	-	TRBV9	TRBJ2-5	TGTGCCAGCAGCGGACGGGACTCCCAAGAGACCCAGTACTTC	CASSGRDSQETQYF
-	TRBD2	TRBV10-3	TRBJ2-3	TGTGCCGTTGGGACTAGCGGGAGGGAAGATACGCAGTATTTT	CAVGTSGREDTQYF
-	-	TRBV9	TRBJ2-3	TGTGCCAGCAGCGATCCCATTGAGAGGCGCCCTAGCACAGATACGCAGTATTTT	CASSDPIERRPSTDTQYF